The present T cell receptor beta chain was sequenced within a study of lymphopenia after photon versus proton radiotherapy (dated by TCRdb to between 2019 and 2020). A note on the overall study: The immunological effects of photon versus proton radiation therapy were compared in patients with gastrointestinal tumors who developed high-grade lymphopenia. The cohort included about 18 patients with gastrointestinal tumors who developed lymphopenia after receiving either photon or proton therapy. The goal of the study was to describe how the two radiation modalities differ in their effects on the immune system. Overall results and qualifications from the work: The survival association was assessed only in patients who died, and better survival with proton therapy was presented by the authors as a possibility rather than a demonstrated result. During treatment, patients who received proton therapy stayed relatively stable, whereas patients who received photon therapy lost naive T cells and TCR diversity and gained effector/memory populations. After the lymphocyte count nadir, oligoclonal expansion, especially of CD8+ Temra cells, was observed in photon-treated repertoires, and the drop in diversity was driven by this expansion. Across the cohort, an inverse correlation was found between a larger post-nadir drop in TCR diversity and overall survival time among patients who died.

Comments on this clone: Its antigen target is currently unknown. No much larger clone exists at a distance of one base, and base qualities are not known.

The germline ends are 18 bases apart after V is trimmed by 4 bases and J by 3 bases. Via the germline V gene (reference sequence), CDR1 is LNHDA and CDR2 SQIVND. The CDR3 runs 16 residues from the cysteine to the phenylalanine. Of the read, only the CDR3 DNA is kept; its 48 bases are in frame from base 1. The library was built by means of the immunoSEQ multiplex PCR assay. T cell repertoires were profiled with deep sequencing of rearranged TCR beta loci together with multiparametric flow cytometry. The table was pulled from immuneACCESS by TCRdb, which kept in-frame rearrangements only. Such tables lose some clones; where checked, under half of the loss comes from unresolved V genes, and the rest has no known cause. The sample has tens of thousands of clones on record, roughly 92% of them singletons. 13% to 15% of the sample rests with the top ten.

This receptor was taken from a man aged 60 to 75 with cholangiocarcinoma. The V and J segments used are TRBV19 and TRBJ1-1, and the D gene may be TRBD1, 6 bases matching. The specimen comprised peripheral blood, sampled from a patient treated with photon-based radiotherapy. CDR3 loop: CASSTTGRGWYTEAFF. Read as DNA, the sequence is TGTGCCAGTAGTACAACGGGCAGGGGTTGGTACACTGAAGCTTTCTTT.